Below, 20 T cell receptor beta chains from the same sample are listed, as sequenced in a study of cytomegalovirus exposure and HLA in healthy donors. A multiplex PCR was run with 60 Vbeta primers and 13 Jbeta primers. TCRdb keeps only in-frame clones here, not all; method: immunoSEQ multiplex PCR. The sample lists 150,000 to 200,000 clones, about 80% seen once, with roughly 2% in the top ten. The source material was PBMCs. These receptors were obtained from a woman aged 18 to 35 in good health and CMV-seropositive.

V and J are TRBV7-9 and TRBJ2-3, with D possibly matching TRBD1 (5 bases). Germline V lookup: CDR1 SEHNR, CDR2 FQNEAQ (reference sequence). The CDR3 totals 14 residues. Trimming removed 1 base from V and 4 bases from J, with 9 bases in between. The CDR3 DNA follows: TGTGCCAGCAGCTTAGTGGTAGGGGCAGATACGCAGTATTTT. Protein product: CASSLVVGADTQYF.

In this sample, this clone turned up a few times. The chain has TRBV7-2 and TRBJ2-5; 11 bases fit TRBD2. There are 14 residues in the CDR3. The germline CDR1 and CDR2 sequences are SGHTA and FQGNSA. The trim removed 5 bases at V and 5 bases at J, leaving 4 bases unmatched. Written as DNA, the CDR3 is TGTGCCAGCAGCAAGACTAGCGGGGTCGAGACCCAGTACTTC. Protein sequence: CASSKTSGVETQYF.

This sequence joins TRBV9 and TRBJ1-3; 8 positions match TRBD1. V lost 4 bases to trimming and J lost 3 bases; unmatched junction nucleotides: 9. The CDR3 runs 16 residues. CDR1 and CDR2 from the germline V gene are SGDLS and YYNGEE. DNA for the CDR3: TGTGCCAGCAGCCCTACGACAGGGGCCGGTGGAAACACCATATATTTT. This sequence encodes CASSPTTGAGGNTIYF.

The chain joins TRBV5-4 to TRBJ2-5, with TRBD2 identical over 9 bases. The trim removed 3 bases at V and 0 bases at J, leaving 3 bases unmatched. The CDR3 runs to 15 residues. From germline, CDR1 is SGHNT and CDR2 YYREEE (reference sequence). As DNA, the CDR3 is TGTGCCAGCAGCTCAGGCGGGGGGGACCAAGAGACCCAGTACTTC. Amino acid sequence: CASSSGGGDQETQYF.

The gene calls are TRBV6-6 and TRBJ1-1; 12 nucleotides agree with TRBD1. This CDR3 region has 15 residues. Germline values: CDR1 MNHNY, CDR2 SVGAGI (reference sequence). V lost 6 bases and J lost 4; bases outside the gene matches: 6. CDR3 loop: CASRNPGQGATEAFF. DNA for the CDR3: TGTGCCAGCAGAAACCCGGGACAGGGGGCCACTGAAGCTTTCTTT.

Concerning this clone: At one boundary the junction diverges from the germline segment, which might be a read error. This chain joins TRBV7-7 and TRBJ2-1; possible D gene TRBD2, 5 bases. Per the germline V gene, CDR1 is SSHAT and CDR2 is FNYEAQ (reference sequence). The CDR3 has 13 residues. DNA of the CDR3: TGTGCTAGCAGCTCGGGGAGCTCGAATGAGCAGTTCTTC. It translates to CASSSGSSNEQFF.

The J gene is TRBJ1-1, the V gene TRBV2; D gene ambiguous. The CDR3 length is 12 residues. The ends were cut back, 6 bases at V and 1 base at J, with 6 bases in the middle. Per germline, CDR1 SNHLY and CDR2 FYNNEI. In DNA form, the CDR3 reads TGTGCCAGCAGGCAGCGGAACACTGAAGCTTTCTTT. Encoded protein: CASRQRNTEAFF.

A remark on this clone: The junction and the germline gene differ at one end; a read error may be behind it. The V and J genes are TRBV25-1 and TRBJ2-1; D may be TRBD2 (7 bases). The CDR3 contains 16 residues. Germline lookup yields CDR1 MGHDK and CDR2 SYGVNS. The CDR3 loop reads CASTEEGGGSGNEQFF. CDR3 bases: TGTGCCAGCACTGAAGAGGGGGGAGGGTCGGGGAATGAGCAGTTCTTC.

V usage is TRBV20-1 and J usage is TRBJ1-1, with D hard to call. This CDR3 contains 11 residues. Germline values: CDR1 DFQATT, CDR2 SNEGSKA (reference sequence). V lost 0 bases, J lost 4 bases, and 3 bases lay in between. The CDR3 DNA is TGCAGTGCTAGAGATAGCACTGAAGCTTTCTTT. This translates into CSARDSTEAFF.

This clone was counted between two and nine times. The chain has TRBV7-6 and TRBJ1-1; D remains ambiguous. Deletions cut 5 bases from V and 4 bases from J, with 14 bases between. CDR1 and CDR2 from the germline V gene are SGHVS and FNYEAQ. The CDR3 consists of 14 residues. CDR3 bases: TGTGCCAGCAGCCCCCGGACTCAGTCCACTGAAGCTTTCTTT. Amino acids: CASSPRTQSTEAFF.

This chain's CDR3 is CASSLEGTGNYGYTF. The CDR3 nucleotides read TGTGCCAGCAGTTTGGAAGGGACAGGCAACTATGGCTACACCTTC. The chain has TRBV28 and TRBJ1-2; 8 bases fit TRBD1. Germline V CDR1 and CDR2: MDHEN, SYDVKM. Trimming cost V 3 bases and J 2 bases; bases outside gene matches: 5. The CDR3 covers 15 residues.

The rearrangement links TRBV19 to TRBJ1-6; tentative D call: TRBD1 (6 bases). V was clipped by 3 bases and J by 6 bases, with 15 bases between them. This CDR3 spans 16 amino acids. The germline V gene encodes CDR1 LNHDA and CDR2 SQIVND (reference sequence). CDR3 protein: CASSILGHSSNSPLHF. The CDR3, as DNA: TGTGCCAGTAGTATTTTGGGACACTCTTCTAATTCACCCCTCCACTTT.

This chain joins TRBV7-6 and TRBJ1-4, with TRBD1 matching over 11 bases. This CDR3 contains 14 residues. The V and J ends lost 5 bases and 10 bases, in that order; junction bases with no gene match: 6. Germline V gene sequence: CDR1 SGHVS, CDR2 FNYEAQ. The CDR3 here is CASSRTGTGGKLFF. Here the CDR3 DNA reads TGTGCCAGCAGCCGGACCGGGACAGGGGGAAAACTGTTTTTT.

The V gene is TRBV29-1, the J gene TRBJ1-1; no firm D call. V was cut by 5 bases and J by 2 bases, with 9 bases left in between. Looked up from germline, CDR1 is SQVTM and CDR2 is ANQGSEA. This CDR3 has 12 amino acids. The chain's CDR3 is CSVLKLNTEAFF. CDR3 nucleotides: TGCAGCGTTCTAAAGCTTAACACTGAAGCTTTCTTT.

This clone was detected only once. CDR3 DNA sequence: TGTGCCAGTACCCACAGCCAAACGGAAGCTTTCTTT. This translates into CASTHSQTEAFF. The chain recombines TRBV19 with TRBJ1-1, with D hard to call. Trimming cost V 7 bases and J 8 bases, with 14 bases left between them. Looked up from germline, CDR1 is LNHDA and CDR2 is SQIVND (reference sequence). The CDR3 contains 12 residues.

The J gene is TRBJ2-7, the V gene TRBV7-3; tentatively, D is TRBD1 (5 bases). The V gene's germline CDR1 is SGHTA and CDR2 FQGTGA. Trimming shortened V by 5 bases and J by 6 bases, and 11 bases separated the two germline ends. The CDR3 covers 12 residues. CDR3 residues: CASSLAGSEQYF. The CDR3 DNA is TGTGCCAGCAGCCTCGCAGGGTCCGAGCAGTACTTC.

The J gene is TRBJ1-3, the V gene TRBV7-6, with D unresolved. This CDR3 contains 13 residues. Per germline, CDR1 SGHVS and CDR2 FNYEAQ. The V end lost 7 bases, the J end lost 7 bases, and 14 bases lay between the germline ends. CDR3 amino acids: CASTPNRGNTIYF. DNA for the CDR3: TGTGCCAGCACCCCTAATCGAGGGAACACCATATATTTT.

This clone was detected only a few times. The chain combines TRBV9 with TRBJ1-1, with D unresolved. Per germline, CDR1 SGDLS and CDR2 YYNGEE. The CDR3 sequence is 16 residues long. Trimming took off 4 bases at V and 6 bases at J, with 22 bases between the two ends. CDR3 sequence reads: CASSLRAGPSTAEAFF. The CDR3 DNA reads as TGTGCCAGCAGCCTTCGGGCGGGCCCAAGTACCGCTGAAGCTTTCTTT. The whole variable domain, remainder taken from reference TRBV9 and TRBJ1-1, is DSGVTQTPKHLITATGQRVTLRCSPRSGDLSVYWYQQSLDQGLQFLIQYYNGEERAKGNILERFSAQQFPDLHSELNLSSLELGDSALYFCASSLRAGPSTAEAFFGQGTRLTVV.

This clone was counted only a few times. The J gene is TRBJ2-5, the V gene TRBV18, with 7 bases fitting TRBD1. This CDR3 region has 12 residues. Per the germline V gene, CDR1 is KGHSH and CDR2 is LQKENI. The J segment lost 0 bases and the V segment lost 9 bases, leaving 1 base of the junction unmatched. CDR3 region: CASTGDQETQYF. The CDR3 DNA reads TGTGCCAGTACAGGGGACCAAGAGACCCAGTACTTC.

The chain combines TRBV29-1 with TRBJ2-5, with 8 bases aligning to TRBD2. V was clipped by 4 bases and J by 4 bases; unmatched bases: 11. The CDR3 length is 15 residues. The germline V gene encodes CDR1 SQVTM and CDR2 ANQGSEA. The CDR3 loop is CSVGSAERGPETQYF. CDR3 sequence (DNA): TGCAGCGTTGGATCCGCAGAGCGGGGGCCAGAGACCCAGTACTTC.